Reported below is one T cell receptor (beta chain). This record comes from a study of control samples from healthy donors and cancer patients. Germline V CDR1 and CDR2: SGHNT, YENEEA. V lost 2 bases and J lost 4; bases outside the gene matches: 3. The CDR3 is 14 amino acids. Libraries were prepared by immunoSEQ multiplex PCR; TCRdb keeps only in-frame clonotypes and omits some of them. The table has around 93,000 clones, around nine tenths seen once. The genes are TRBV11-3 and TRBJ2-3; 7 bases align to TRBD1. This receptor was taken from a young man in good health. Source material: blood. Here the CDR3 DNA reads TGTGCCAGCAGCTTATACCAGGGGGCAGATACGCAGTATTTT. As protein: CASSLYQGADTQYF.